This paragraph reports one TCR beta chain. Its antigen is still unknown. In the PCR, 60 Vbeta and 13 Jbeta primers were used. TCRdb keeps only in-frame clones here, not all; method: immunoSEQ multiplex PCR. This sample has some 140,000 clones; about 82% occur once, and the top ten carry approximately 4.3%. V was pared by 4 bases and J by 1 base, with 3 bases of the junction left unmatched. The CDR3 sequence is 16 residues long. The germline V gene has CDR1 SGHRS and CDR2 YFSETQ. This sample was taken from a study of cytomegalovirus exposure and HLA in healthy donors. At the level of the study: An early data release held tens of millions of unique TCRs from HLA-typed donors. Study-wide results and caveats: No immune exposure information besides CMV serostatus was available. The study assumed roughly uniform donor sequencing depth for presence/absence analyses.

The chain employs TRBV5-1 and TRBJ2-2; 11 bases align to TRBD2. The specimen sequenced was PBMCs. The sequence was collected from a man aged 30-40 years in good health. Here the CDR3 DNA reads TGCGCCAGCAGCAGAACTAGCGGGAGGAACACCGGGGAGCTGTTTTTT. It specifies CASSRTSGRNTGELFF.